This TCR beta chain was found in a study of control samples from healthy donors and cancer patients. Profiling relied on immunoSEQ multiplex PCR, and the TCRdb table lists in-frame clones only, not all of them. This sample carries over 100,000 clones, around 89% of them seen once, and the ten largest clones take roughly 15%. The CDR3 loop spans 14 amino acids. The germline CDR1 and CDR2 sequences are LNHNV and YYDKDF (reference sequence). V lost 1 base and J lost 4, with 10 bases in between. The source material was blood. V is TRBV15 and J is TRBJ1-1, with a weak D call TRBD1 (6 bases). This receptor was obtained from a woman aged 45-65 years in good health. CDR3 in amino acids: CATSRVQGSTEAFF. As DNA, the CDR3 is TGTGCCACCAGCAGAGTACAGGGAAGCACTGAAGCTTTCTTT.